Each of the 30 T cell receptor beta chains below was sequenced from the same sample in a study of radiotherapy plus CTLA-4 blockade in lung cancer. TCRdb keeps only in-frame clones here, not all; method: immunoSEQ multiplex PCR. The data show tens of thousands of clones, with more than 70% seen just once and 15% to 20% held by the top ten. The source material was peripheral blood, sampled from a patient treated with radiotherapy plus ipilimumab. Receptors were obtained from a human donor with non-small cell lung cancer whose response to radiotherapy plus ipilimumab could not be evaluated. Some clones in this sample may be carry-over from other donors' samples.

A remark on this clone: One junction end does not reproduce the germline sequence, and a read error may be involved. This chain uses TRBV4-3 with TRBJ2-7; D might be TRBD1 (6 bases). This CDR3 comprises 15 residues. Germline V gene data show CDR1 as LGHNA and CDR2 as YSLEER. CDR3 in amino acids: CASSKDKDRSPEQYF. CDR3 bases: TGCGCCAGCAGCAAAGATAAAGACAGGTCCCCCGAGCAGTACTTC.

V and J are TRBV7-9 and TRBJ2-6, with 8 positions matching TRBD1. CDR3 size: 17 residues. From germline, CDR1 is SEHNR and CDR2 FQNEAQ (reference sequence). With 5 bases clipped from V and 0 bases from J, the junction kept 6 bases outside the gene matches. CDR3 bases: TGTGCCAGCAGCCCGGGACAGGCTTTCTCTGGGGCCAACGTCCTGACTTTC. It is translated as CASSPGQAFSGANVLTF.

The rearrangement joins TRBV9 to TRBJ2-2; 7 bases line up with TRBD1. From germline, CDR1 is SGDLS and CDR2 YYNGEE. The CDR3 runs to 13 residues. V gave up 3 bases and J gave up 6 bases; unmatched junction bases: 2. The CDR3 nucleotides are TGTGCCAGCAGCGCCCAGGGGGCCGGGGAGCTGTTTTTT. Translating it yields CASSAQGAGELFF. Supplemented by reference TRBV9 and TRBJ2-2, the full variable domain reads DSGVTQTPKHLITATGQRVTLRCSPRSGDLSVYWYQQSLDQGLQFLIQYYNGEERAKGNILERFSAQQFPDLHSELNLSSLELGDSALYFCASSAQGAGELFFGEGSRLTVL.

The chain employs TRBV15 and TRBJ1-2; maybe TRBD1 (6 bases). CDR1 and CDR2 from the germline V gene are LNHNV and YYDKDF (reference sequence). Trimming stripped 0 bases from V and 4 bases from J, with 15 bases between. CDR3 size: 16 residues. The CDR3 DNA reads TGTGCCACCAGCAGAGACCCCATCAGCAGGGGCTATGGCTACACCTTC. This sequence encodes CATSRDPISRGYGYTF.

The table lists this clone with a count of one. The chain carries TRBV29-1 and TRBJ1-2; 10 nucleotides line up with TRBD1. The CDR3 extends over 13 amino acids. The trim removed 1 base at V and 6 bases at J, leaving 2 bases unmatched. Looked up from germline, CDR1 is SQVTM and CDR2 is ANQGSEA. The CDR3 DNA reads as TGCAGCGTTGAAGGGACAGGGGGTCATGGCTACACCTTC. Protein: CSVEGTGGHGYTF.

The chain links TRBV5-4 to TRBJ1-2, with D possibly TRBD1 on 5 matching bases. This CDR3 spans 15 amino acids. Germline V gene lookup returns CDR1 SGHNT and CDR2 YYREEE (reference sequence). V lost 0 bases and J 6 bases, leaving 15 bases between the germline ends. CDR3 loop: CASSLGPGSRDGYTF. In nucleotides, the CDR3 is TGTGCCAGCAGCTTGGGCCCAGGGTCCCGGGATGGCTACACCTTC.

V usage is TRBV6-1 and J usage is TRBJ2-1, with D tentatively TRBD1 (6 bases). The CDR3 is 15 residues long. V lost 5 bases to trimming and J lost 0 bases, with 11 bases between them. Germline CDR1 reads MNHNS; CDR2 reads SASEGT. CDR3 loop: CASSLDRSSYNEQFF. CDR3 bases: TGTGCCAGCAGTTTGGACAGAAGCTCCTACAATGAGCAGTTCTTC.

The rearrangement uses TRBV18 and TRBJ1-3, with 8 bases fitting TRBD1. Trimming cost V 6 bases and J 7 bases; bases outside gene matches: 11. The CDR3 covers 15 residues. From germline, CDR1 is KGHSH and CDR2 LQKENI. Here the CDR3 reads CASSPGTGIRNTIYF. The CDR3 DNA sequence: TGTGCCAGCTCCCCCGGGACAGGTATTCGGAACACCATATATTTT.

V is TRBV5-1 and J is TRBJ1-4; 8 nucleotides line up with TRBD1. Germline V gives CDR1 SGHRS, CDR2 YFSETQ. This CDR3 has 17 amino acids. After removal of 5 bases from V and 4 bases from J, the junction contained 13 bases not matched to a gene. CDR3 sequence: CASRRDAGGAGNEKLFF. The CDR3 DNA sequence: TGCGCCAGCAGAAGAGACGCAGGGGGCGCGGGTAATGAAAAACTGTTTTTT. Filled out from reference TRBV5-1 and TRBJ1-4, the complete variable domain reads KAGVTQTPRYLIKTRGQQVTLSCSPISGHRSVSWYQQTPGQGLQFLFEYFSETQRNKGNFPGRFSGRQFSNSRSEMNVSTLELGDSALYLCASRRDAGGAGNEKLFFGSGTQLSVL.

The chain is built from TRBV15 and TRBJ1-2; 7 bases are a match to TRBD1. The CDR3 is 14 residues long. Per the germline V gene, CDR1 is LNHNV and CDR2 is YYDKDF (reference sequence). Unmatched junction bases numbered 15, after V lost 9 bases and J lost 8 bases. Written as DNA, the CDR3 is TGTGCCACTCGCCCCGGTTCAGGGGGTAAGGGCTACACCTTC. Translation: CATRPGSGGKGYTF.

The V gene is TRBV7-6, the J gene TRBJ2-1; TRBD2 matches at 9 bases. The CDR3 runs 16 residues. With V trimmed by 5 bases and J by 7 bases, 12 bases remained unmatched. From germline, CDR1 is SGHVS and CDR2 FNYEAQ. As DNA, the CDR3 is TGTGCCAGCAGCCCCGATATGCGGGGGGGTTGGAATGAGCAGTTCTTC. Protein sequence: CASSPDMRGGWNEQFF. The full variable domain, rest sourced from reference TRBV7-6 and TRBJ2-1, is GAGVSQSPRYKVTKRGQDVALRCDPISGHVSLYWYRQALGQGPEFLTYFNYEAQQDKSGLPNDRFSAERPEGSISTLTIQRTEQRDSAMYRCASSPDMRGGWNEQFFGPGTRLTVL.

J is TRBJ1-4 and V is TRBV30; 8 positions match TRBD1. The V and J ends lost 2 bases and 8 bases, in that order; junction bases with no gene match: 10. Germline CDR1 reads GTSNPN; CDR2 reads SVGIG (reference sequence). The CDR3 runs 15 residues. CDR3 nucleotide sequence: TGTGCCTGGAGTTTTACAGGGGGAATTCGGGAAAAACTGTTTTTT. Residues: CAWSFTGGIREKLFF.

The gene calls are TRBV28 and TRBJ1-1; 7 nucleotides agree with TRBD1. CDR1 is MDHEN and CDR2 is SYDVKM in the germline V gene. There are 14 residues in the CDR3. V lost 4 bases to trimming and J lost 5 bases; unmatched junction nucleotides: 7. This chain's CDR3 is CASSSATGWTEAFF. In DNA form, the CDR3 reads TGTGCCAGCAGTTCGGCGACAGGGTGGACTGAAGCTTTCTTT.

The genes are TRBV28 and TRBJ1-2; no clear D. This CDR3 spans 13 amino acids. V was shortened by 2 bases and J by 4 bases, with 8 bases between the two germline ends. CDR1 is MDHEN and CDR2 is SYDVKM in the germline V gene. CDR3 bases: TGTGCCAGCAGTTTAGGGCAGAGCTATGGCTACACCTTC. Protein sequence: CASSLGQSYGYTF.

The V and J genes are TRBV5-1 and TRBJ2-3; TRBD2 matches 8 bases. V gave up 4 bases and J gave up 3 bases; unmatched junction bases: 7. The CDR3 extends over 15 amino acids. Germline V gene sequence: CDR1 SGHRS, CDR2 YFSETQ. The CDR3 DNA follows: TGCGCCAGCAGCCGAGCGGGGGCCGGAACAGATACGCAGTATTTT. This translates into CASSRAGAGTDTQYF. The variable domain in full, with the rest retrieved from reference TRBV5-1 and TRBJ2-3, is KAGVTQTPRYLIKTRGQQVTLSCSPISGHRSVSWYQQTPGQGLQFLFEYFSETQRNKGNFPGRFSGRQFSNSRSEMNVSTLELGDSALYLCASSRAGAGTDTQYFGPGTRLTVL.

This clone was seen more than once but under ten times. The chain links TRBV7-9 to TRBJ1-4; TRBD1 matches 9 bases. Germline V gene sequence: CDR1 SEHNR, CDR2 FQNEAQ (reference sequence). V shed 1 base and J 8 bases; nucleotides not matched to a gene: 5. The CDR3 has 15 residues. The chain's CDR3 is CASSLVGTGNEKLFF. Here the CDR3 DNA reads TGTGCCAGCAGCTTAGTCGGGACAGGGAACGAAAAACTGTTTTTT. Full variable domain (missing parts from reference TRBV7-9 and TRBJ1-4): DTGVSQNPRHKITKRGQNVTFRCDPISEHNRLYWYRQTLGQGPEFLTYFQNEAQLEKSRLLSDRFSAERPKGSFSTLEIQRTEQGDSAMYLCASSLVGTGNEKLFFGSGTQLSVL.

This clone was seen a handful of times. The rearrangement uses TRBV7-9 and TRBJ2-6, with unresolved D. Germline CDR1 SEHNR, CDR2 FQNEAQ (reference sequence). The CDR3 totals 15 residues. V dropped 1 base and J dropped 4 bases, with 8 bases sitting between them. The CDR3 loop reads CASSLDLGGANVLTF. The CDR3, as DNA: TGTGCCAGCAGCTTAGATCTTGGCGGGGCCAACGTCCTGACTTTC.

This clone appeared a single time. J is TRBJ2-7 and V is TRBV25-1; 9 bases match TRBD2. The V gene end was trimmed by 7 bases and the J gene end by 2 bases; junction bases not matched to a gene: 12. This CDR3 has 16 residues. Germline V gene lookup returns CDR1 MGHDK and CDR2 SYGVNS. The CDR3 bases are TGTGCCAGCACCGCATCCCCGAGCGGGGGGACCTACGAGCAGTACTTC. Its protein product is CASTASPSGGTYEQYF.

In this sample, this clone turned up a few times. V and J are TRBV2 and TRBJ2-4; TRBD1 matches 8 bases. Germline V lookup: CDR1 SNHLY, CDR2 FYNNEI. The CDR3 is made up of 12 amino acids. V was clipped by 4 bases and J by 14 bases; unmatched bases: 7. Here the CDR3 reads CASSVGQDFKYF. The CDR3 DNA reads TGTGCCAGCAGTGTGGGACAGGATTTTAAGTACTTC.

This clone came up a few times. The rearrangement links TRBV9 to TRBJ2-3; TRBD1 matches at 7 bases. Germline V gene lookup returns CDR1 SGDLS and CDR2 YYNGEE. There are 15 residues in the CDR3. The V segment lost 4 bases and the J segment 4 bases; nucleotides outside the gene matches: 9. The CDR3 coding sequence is TGTGCCAGCAGCCTGGGACAGCCGGGCGCAGATACGCAGTATTTT. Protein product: CASSLGQPGADTQYF.

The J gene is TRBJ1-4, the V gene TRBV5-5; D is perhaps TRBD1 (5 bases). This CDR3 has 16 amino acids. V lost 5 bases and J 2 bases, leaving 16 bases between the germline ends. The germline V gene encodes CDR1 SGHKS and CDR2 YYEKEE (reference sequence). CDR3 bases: TGTGCCAGCAGACTGGGAGGACGGGGGACTAATGAAAAACTGTTTTTT. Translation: CASRLGGRGTNEKLFF.

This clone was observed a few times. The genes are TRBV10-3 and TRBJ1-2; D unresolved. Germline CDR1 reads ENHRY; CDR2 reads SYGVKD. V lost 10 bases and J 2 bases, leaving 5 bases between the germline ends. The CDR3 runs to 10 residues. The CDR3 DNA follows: TGTGCCACGTCGAACTATGGCTACACCTTC. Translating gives CATSNYGYTF.

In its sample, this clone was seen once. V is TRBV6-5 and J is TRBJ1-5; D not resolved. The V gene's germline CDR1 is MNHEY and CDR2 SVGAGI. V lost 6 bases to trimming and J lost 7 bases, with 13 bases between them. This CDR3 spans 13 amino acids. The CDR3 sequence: CASRAVGGQPQHF. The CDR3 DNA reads TGTGCCAGCAGGGCCGTAGGAGGACAGCCCCAGCATTTT.

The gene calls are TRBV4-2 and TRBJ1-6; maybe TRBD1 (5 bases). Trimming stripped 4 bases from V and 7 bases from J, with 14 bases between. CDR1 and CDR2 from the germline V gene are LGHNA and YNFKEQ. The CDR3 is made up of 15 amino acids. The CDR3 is CASSPRDRGNSPLHF. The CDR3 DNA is TGTGCCAGCAGCCCCCGGGACCGGGGGAATTCACCCCTCCACTTT.

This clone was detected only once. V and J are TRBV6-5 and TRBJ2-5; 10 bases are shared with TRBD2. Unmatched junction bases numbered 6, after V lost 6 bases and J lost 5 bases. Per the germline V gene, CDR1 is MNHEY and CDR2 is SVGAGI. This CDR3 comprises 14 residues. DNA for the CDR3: TGTGCCAGCAGCCCAGCGGGGGGGCATGAGACCCAGTACTTC. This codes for CASSPAGGHETQYF.

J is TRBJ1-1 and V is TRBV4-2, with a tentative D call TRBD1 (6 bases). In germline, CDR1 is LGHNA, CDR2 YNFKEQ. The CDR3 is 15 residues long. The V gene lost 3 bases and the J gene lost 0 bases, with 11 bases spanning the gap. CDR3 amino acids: CASSQQGSMNTEAFF. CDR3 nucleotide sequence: TGTGCCAGCAGCCAGCAGGGGTCCATGAACACTGAAGCTTTCTTT.

The CDR3 nucleotides are TGCGCCAGCAACATCCGGGTGGACACCGGGGAGCTGTTTTTT. As protein: CASNIRVDTGELFF. The chain joins TRBV4-1 to TRBJ2-2; no definite D call. The CDR3 is made up of 14 amino acids. V lost 7 bases and J lost 3, with 12 bases in between. The V gene's germline CDR1 is MGHRA and CDR2 YSYEKL.

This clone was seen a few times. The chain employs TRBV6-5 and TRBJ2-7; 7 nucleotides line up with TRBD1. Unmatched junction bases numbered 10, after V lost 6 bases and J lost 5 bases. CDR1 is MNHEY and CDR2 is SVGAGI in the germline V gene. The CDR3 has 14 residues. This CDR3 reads CASSPNRGSDEQYF. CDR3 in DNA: TGTGCCAGCAGCCCTAACAGGGGATCTGACGAGCAGTACTTC.

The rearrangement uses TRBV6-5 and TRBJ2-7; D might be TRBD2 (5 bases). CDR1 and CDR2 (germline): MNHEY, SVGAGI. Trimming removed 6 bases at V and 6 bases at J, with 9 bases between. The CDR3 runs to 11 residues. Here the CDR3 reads CASRSAAEQYF. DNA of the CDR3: TGTGCCAGCAGGTCAGCGGCCGAGCAGTACTTC.

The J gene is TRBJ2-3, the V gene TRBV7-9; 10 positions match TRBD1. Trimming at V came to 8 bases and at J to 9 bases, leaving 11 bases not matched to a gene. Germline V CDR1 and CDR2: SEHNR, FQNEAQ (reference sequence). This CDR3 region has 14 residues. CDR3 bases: TGTGCCAGCTGCCCCGGGACAGGGGCAGTCACGCAGTATTTT. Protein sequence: CASCPGTGAVTQYF.